These T cell receptor beta chains were read from a single sample in a study of blood T cells in healthy people across ages. Each CDR3 protein is one row after TCRdb ran MiXCR on the 5' RACE reads. The sample has approximately 800,000 distinct CDR3 sequences, 30% to 45% seen once; the top ten hold under 15%. The sequenced sample was blood. The receptors derive from a man younger than 30 in good health. Each CDR3 is given with its conserved first and last residue. The D gene is left open where the match is weak. Not all rows give a size; the values are once, few, many and, for expanded clones, a class.

clone_size,v_call,j_call,d_call,cdr3_nt,cdr3_aa
many,TRBV6-5,TRBJ2-1,NA,TGTGCCAGCAGTTACTCCTACGACAGTTCCCGCGGCAATGAGCAGTTCTTC,CASSYSYDSSRGNEQFF
NA,TRBV10-3,TRBJ2-1,TRBD2,TGTGCCATTAGACTAGCGGAGTACAATGAGCAGTTCTTC,CAIRLAEYNEQFF
NA,TRBV6-1,TRBJ1-2,TRBD1,TGTGCCAGCAGCGACAGGGGAGTAATTTACTATGGCTACACCTTC,CASSDRGVIYYGYTF
NA,TRBV12-3/TRBV12-4,TRBJ2-5,TRBD1,TGTGCCAGCAGTTTTGGGGACAGGGTACGGGCTGAGCAGTACTTC,CASSFGDRVRAEQYF
many,TRBV7-2,TRBJ2-3,NA,TGTGCCAGCTCGCGGACAGCCAGCACAGATACGCAGTATTTT,CASSRTASTDTQYF
few,TRBV6-5,TRBJ1-4,NA,TGTGCCAGCAGTTACTCAGAAGGGTTTAATGAAAAACTGTTTTTT,CASSYSEGFNEKLFF
NA,TRBV11-2,TRBJ2-3,NA,TGTGCCAGCAGCTTAGTAATGCGGGGCCCCCCAGATACGCAGTATTTT,CASSLVMRGPPDTQYF
once,TRBV28,TRBJ1-1,NA,TGTGCCAGCAGTGTTACTACTACAGGTGAAGCTTTCTTT,CASSVTTTGEAFF
NA,TRBV12-3/TRBV12-4,TRBJ1-2,NA,TGTGCCAGCAGTTTAGGGTCAGGGTCCTATGGCTACACCTTC,CASSLGSGSYGYTF
few,TRBV7-2,TRBJ2-7,NA,TGTGCCAGCAGCGCAGTAGCAGCCAGCTACGAGCAGTACTTC,CASSAVAASYEQYF
once,TRBV3-1,TRBJ2-3,TRBD2,TGTGCCAGCAGCAAACGAGGACTAGCGGGGTCAGATACGCAGTATTTT,CASSKRGLAGSDTQYF
few,TRBV3-1,TRBJ2-5,NA,TGTGCCAGCAGTTACAGACTAGATGAGACCCAGTACTTC,CASSYRLDETQYF
NA,TRBV20-1,TRBJ2-1,NA,TGCAGTGCTAGAGTTTCTGGCCTCTACAATGAGCAGTTCTTC,CSARVSGLYNEQFF
NA,TRBV28,TRBJ1-6,NA,TGTGTCAGCAGTTTGGGGCAGCCCAATTCACCCCTCCACTTT,CVSSLGQPNSPLHF
NA,TRBV2,TRBJ2-7,TRBD1,TGTGCCAGCAGTGAAGTTAGGAGACAGGGGGCTTTAGACGAGCAGTACTTC,CASSEVRRQGALDEQYF
NA,TRBV27,TRBJ2-3,TRBD2,TGTGCCAGCACCCCCGGGAGCGGGGGGTATCCAGATACGCAGTATTTT,CASTPGSGGYPDTQYF
NA,TRBV20-1,TRBJ1-2,NA,TGCAGTGCCCCCGGGGCATACTATGGCTACACCTTC,CSAPGAYYGYTF
NA,TRBV7-6,TRBJ2-1,NA,TGTGCCAGCAGCTTAGCTAGGGGCGATGAGCAGTTCTTC,CASSLARGDEQFF
NA,TRBV10-3,TRBJ1-6,NA,TGTGCCATCAGTGGCCACCGGGGCGATTCACCCCTCCACTTT,CAISGHRGDSPLHF
NA,TRBV20-1,TRBJ1-1,NA,TGCAGTGCTAGAGTTGGGGGCAAGACTGAAGCTTTCTTT,CSARVGGKTEAFF
many,TRBV4-3,TRBJ2-1,NA,TGCGCCAGCAGCCTAAGCTGGGGGGCGGGATACAATGAGCAGTTCTTC,CASSLSWGAGYNEQFF
NA,TRBV12-3/TRBV12-4,TRBJ2-2,NA,TGTGCCGGCAACCCTGGGGCCGGGGAGCTGTTTTTT,CAGNPGAGELFF
NA,TRBV21-1,TRBJ1-5,NA,TGTACCAGCAGTGGTGGCAGGGGGCCCACTAGCAATCAGCCCCAGCATTTT,CTSSGGRGPTSNQPQHF
NA,TRBV7-2,TRBJ2-2,TRBD2,TGTGCCAGCAGCCCTAGCGGGGGGGCAAACACCGGGGAGCTGTTTTTT,CASSPSGGANTGELFF
NA,TRBV7-2,TRBJ2-7,NA,TGTGCCAGCAGCTTAGGCGGGGAAGACTACGAGCAGTACTTC,CASSLGGEDYEQYF
NA,TRBV7-6,TRBJ2-1,TRBD1,TGTGCCAGCAGTTTTCGGGACAGGGTCTACAATGAGCAGTTCTTC,CASSFRDRVYNEQFF
few,TRBV29-1,TRBJ2-1,NA,TGCAGCGCTCGTTCGACAGGCGGAGACAATGAGCAGTTCTTC,CSARSTGGDNEQFF
few,TRBV6-6,TRBJ1-6,NA,TGTGCCAGCAGTTACGGGCCCCCCAGGGACGGTTCACCCCTCCACTTT,CASSYGPPRDGSPLHF
NA,TRBV20-1,TRBJ2-3,NA,TGCAGTGCTAGAGATCACCTAGAAACCCCAGATACGCAGTATTTT,CSARDHLETPDTQYF
few,TRBV6-6,TRBJ2-1,NA,TGTGCCAGCAGACTTTCCGGGTCCCTTTTTGAGGAGCAGTTCTTC,CASRLSGSLFEEQFF
NA,TRBV29-1,TRBJ2-5,TRBD1,TGCAGCGTCCGACAGGGGGGAGAGACCCAGTACTTC,CSVRQGGETQYF
many,TRBV12-3/TRBV12-4,TRBJ1-2,NA,TGTGCCAGCAGTTTTCCCCCACCCTATGGCTACACCTTC,CASSFPPPYGYTF
many,TRBV7-3,TRBJ1-5,NA,TGTGCCAGCAGCTTAGGAGGGAGCGGCAATCAGCCCCAGCATTTT,CASSLGGSGNQPQHF
NA,TRBV7-2,TRBJ2-5,NA,TGTGCCAGCAGCTTATTGGCAGGGGCGGAGACCCAGTACTTC,CASSLLAGAETQYF
NA,TRBV20-1,TRBJ1-1,NA,TGCAGTGCTAGTTCAGGGGCGAACACTGAAGCTTTCTTT,CSASSGANTEAFF
few,TRBV5-1,TRBJ1-5,TRBD1,TGCGCCAGCAGTCTGACAGGGATCAATCAGCCCCAGCATTTT,CASSLTGINQPQHF
many,TRBV2,TRBJ2-3,NA,TGTGCCAGCAGTGACGTACGACAGGCAGGGTCTACAGATACGCAGTATTTT,CASSDVRQAGSTDTQYF
NA,TRBV7-9,TRBJ2-3,TRBD1,TGTGCCAGCAGCTCCGCGGGACAGGGGCAAGGAGGCACAGATACGCAGTATTTT,CASSSAGQGQGGTDTQYF
few,TRBV4-2,TRBJ1-2,NA,TGTGCCAGCAGCTTAGAACGTGGGCTGGGACACTACACCTTC,CASSLERGLGHYTF
NA,TRBV6-6,TRBJ2-7,TRBD1,TGTGCCAGCAGTCCCGGACAGGCTAACCCCTACGAGCAGTACTTC,CASSPGQANPYEQYF
NA,TRBV9,TRBJ1-1,NA,TGTGCCAGCAGCGACCCCCGGTTTAACACTGAAGCTTTCTTT,CASSDPRFNTEAFF
NA,TRBV7-9,TRBJ2-3,NA,TGTGCCAGCAGTTATCCTAGCGCCTCAGGAGGCACAGATACGCAGTATTTT,CASSYPSASGGTDTQYF
NA,TRBV7-3,TRBJ2-1,TRBD1,TGTGCCAGCAGCTTAAACACCAGGGGGCGCATCAATGAGCAGTTCTTC,CASSLNTRGRINEQFF
NA,TRBV28,TRBJ2-2,NA,TGTGCCAGCAGTTACTCGGGGGTGTCCGGGGAGCTGTTTTTT,CASSYSGVSGELFF
few,TRBV12-3/TRBV12-4,TRBJ1-5,TRBD1,TGTGCCAGCAGTCAGACAGGGGTGAGGGCCCCCCAGCATTTT,CASSQTGVRAPQHF
NA,TRBV3-1,TRBJ2-7,NA,TGTGCCAGCAACCAAGAGGGAACCTTCTACAATGAGCAGTACTTC,CASNQEGTFYNEQYF
few,TRBV29-1,TRBJ2-1,NA,TGCAGCGTTGATTCGGGGGTACGCAGTGAGCAGTTCTTC,CSVDSGVRSEQFF
few,TRBV9,TRBJ1-1,NA,TGTGCCAGCAGCGTCTTCGACCAAGGGACTGAAGCTTTCTTT,CASSVFDQGTEAFF
many,TRBV20-1,TRBJ2-1,TRBD1,TGCAGTGCACAGGGACAGTACTCCTACAATGAGCAGTTCTTC,CSAQGQYSYNEQFF
once,TRBV6-5,TRBJ1-2,NA,TGTGCCAGCAGTGACTCCCGGCAGGGTCAGTTGTACACCTTC,CASSDSRQGQLYTF
NA,TRBV6-2/TRBV6-3,TRBJ1-5,NA,TGTGCCAGCAGTTTTCCGGGAAATAGCAATCAGCCCCAGCATTTT,CASSFPGNSNQPQHF
few,TRBV5-8,TRBJ2-1,NA,TGTGCCAGCACCCACCACAGAGACAATGAGCAGTTCTTC,CASTHHRDNEQFF